This T cell receptor beta chain was obtained from a study of blood T cell repertoires in COVID-19. Overall study: Researchers got acute and convalescent COVID-19 samples from the United States, Italy and Spain. PBMCs, B-cell-depleted T cells, or T cells were the source of the cDNA or gDNA that made up the material.

Authors' data handling: Amplification of reference gene primers provided the estimated nucleated cell counts. The data were produced by immunoSEQ multiplex PCR, yet TCRdb's version contains in-frame clones alone and is incomplete. For V, J and clone size, that table is used; D and trimming come from the DNA. The sample holds roughly 280,000 clones, roughly 83% seen once. Sequencing was done on a sample of peripheral blood. This TCR derives from a man in his 60s who had recovered from COVID-19.

DNA of the CDR3: TGTGCCAGCACTGGGGGCCTTAGGTCGAACACTGAAGCTTTCTTT. Translated: CASTGGLRSNTEAFF. The rearrangement links TRBV28 to TRBJ1-1, with TRBD1 as a possible D gene (6 bases). V was trimmed by 7 bases and J by 1 base, leaving 16 bases between them. CDR1 is MDHEN and CDR2 is SYDVKM in the germline V gene. The CDR3 covers 15 residues.